Presented here are 16 T cell receptor beta chains from one specimen sequenced in a study of beta chain features in type 1 diabetes. Findings and caveats of the study: There was a moderate but significant shortening of TCRB CDR3s in all four CD4+ subsets of Type 1 diabetes patients.

Isolated RNA was reverse transcribed in full, so expressed TCRB transcripts were sequenced. TCRdb's copy holds only in-frame clones and misses some; the assay was immunoSEQ multiplex PCR. Altogether 300,000 to 350,000 clones are present, approximately 15% being singletons, with the ten largest covering roughly 0.015%. These receptors' antigens are unknown. The sequenced sample was naive CD4+ T cells from blood. Receptors were obtained from a woman in her late teens or twenties with type 1 diabetes.

V usage is TRBV5-1 and J usage is TRBJ1-4; D not certain. CDR3 length: 15 amino acids. Trimming took 4 bases from V and 8 from J, leaving 18 bases between them. Germline V lookup: CDR1 SGHRS, CDR2 YFSETQ. The CDR3 reads CASSPLSGPGEKLFF. The CDR3 bases are TGCGCCAGCAGCCCCCTTTCTGGGCCCGGAGAAAAACTGTTTTTT.

Notes on this clone: At one end, the junction sequence differs from germline, possibly due to a read error. This chain joins TRBV11-2 and TRBJ2-7; TRBD1 matches at 9 bases. This CDR3 region has 14 residues. Germline CDR1 and CDR2: SGHAT and FQNNGV. CDR3 sequence (DNA): TGTGCCGGCAGCCGCCGGGACAGGGTGCACGAGCAGTACTTC. It yields the protein CAGSRRDRVHEQYF.

This clone occurred a few times. The chain links TRBV30 to TRBJ2-6, with D tentatively TRBD2 (6 bases). There are 17 residues in the CDR3. From germline, CDR1 is GTSNPN and CDR2 SVGIG (reference sequence). V gave up 0 bases and J gave up 2 bases, with 14 bases separating them. The CDR3 nucleotides read TGTGCCTGGAGTGTAGCCAGGACTACGGCTGGGGCCAACGTCCTGACTTTC. Its protein product is CAWSVARTTAGANVLTF.

This clone has a handful of counts. The chain has TRBV7-8 and TRBJ1-2; 11 positions agree with TRBD1. CDR3 length: 14 amino acids. With V trimmed by 6 bases and J by 7 bases, 7 bases remained unmatched. From germline, CDR1 is SGHVS and CDR2 FQNEAQ. The CDR3 nucleotides are TGTGCCAGCAGTCTACACGGGACAGGGGGTGGCTACACCTTC. It is translated as CASSLHGTGGGYTF. Filled out from reference TRBV7-8 and TRBJ1-2, the complete variable domain reads GAGVSQSPRYKVAKRGQDVALRCDPISGHVSLFWYQQALGQGPEFLTYFQNEAQLDKSGLPSDRFFAERPEGSVSTLKIQRTQQEDSAVYLCASSLHGTGGGYTFGSGTRLTVV.

V and J are TRBV29-1 and TRBJ1-2, with a weak D call TRBD1 (5 bases). Deletions cut 4 bases from V and 0 bases from J, with 15 bases between. This CDR3 region has 15 residues. From germline, CDR1 is SQVTM and CDR2 ANQGSEA. CDR3 coding DNA: TGCAGCGTTGCCGACAGCCTACTTCCTAACTATGGCTACACCTTC. Amino acids: CSVADSLLPNYGYTF.

This clone has a handful of counts. The V gene is TRBV14, the J gene TRBJ2-7, with a weak D call TRBD2 (6 bases). V lost 1 base to trimming and J lost 6 bases, with 13 bases between them. The CDR3 has 14 amino acids. CDR1 SGHDN and CDR2 FVKESK come from the germline V gene. The CDR3 region is CASSQVGGGAEQYV. The CDR3 DNA reads TGTGCCAGCAGCCAAGTGGGAGGAGGGGCCGAGCAGTACGTC.

The chain recombines TRBV18 with TRBJ2-5; TRBD2 matches at 8 bases. Germline loops: CDR1 KGHSH, CDR2 LQKENI. There are 16 residues in the CDR3. V lost 0 bases and J lost 3; bases outside the gene matches: 6. CDR3 bases: TGTGCCAGCTCACCACCCCGAATAGCGGGAAAAGAGACCCAGTACTTC. Its protein product is CASSPPRIAGKETQYF. The variable domain in full, with the rest retrieved from reference TRBV18 and TRBJ2-5, is NAGVMQNPRHLVRRRGQEARLRCSPMKGHSHVYWYRQLPEEGLKFMVYLQKENIIDESGMPKERFSAEFPKEGPSILRIQQVVRGDSAAYFCASSPPRIAGKETQYFGPGTRLLVL.

This clone was observed a handful of times. This sequence joins TRBV21-1 and TRBJ2-3; the D call of TRBD2 is as the table states it, not checked on the DNA. TRBV21-1 is classified as a pseudogene. CDR3 size: 16 residues. The chain's CDR3 is CASSKQERRGTDTQYF. The CDR3 coding sequence is TGTGCCAGCAGCAAACAAGAACGCCGAGGCACAGATACGCAGTATTTT.

The rearrangement links TRBV11-2 to TRBJ2-1; 7 nucleotides align to TRBD2. Germline V gene lookup returns CDR1 SGHAT and CDR2 FQNNGV. The V segment lost 3 bases and the J segment 4 bases; nucleotides outside the gene matches: 3. The length of the CDR3 is 14 residues. CDR3 sequence (DNA): TGTGCCAGCAGCTTTCAGCGGGATTACAATGAGCAGTTCTTC. Translation: CASSFQRDYNEQFF.

This clone was picked up a small number of times. The chain combines TRBV15 with TRBJ2-1; no reliable D call. The germline V and J ends were trimmed by 0 bases and 3 bases, with 9 bases remaining between them. The CDR3 consists of 15 residues. Per germline, CDR1 LNHNV and CDR2 YYDKDF (reference sequence). CDR3 sequence reads: CATSRDLQDYNEQFF. For the CDR3, the DNA is TGTGCCACCAGCAGAGATCTCCAGGACTACAATGAGCAGTTCTTC.

The chain uses TRBV30 and TRBJ2-5; 8 bases line up with TRBD2. The CDR3 is made up of 14 amino acids. V trimming: 4 bases; J trimming: 2 bases; junction bases outside the gene matches: 6. Germline V gene data show CDR1 as GTSNPN and CDR2 as SVGIG (reference sequence). CDR3 sequence reads: CAWIGLATQETQYF. The CDR3 DNA sequence: TGTGCCTGGATCGGACTAGCAACACAAGAGACCCAGTACTTC.

CDR3 in amino acids: CAIHTQGNTEAFF. CDR3 DNA: TGTGCCATCCATACACAGGGGAACACTGAAGCTTTCTTT. The V call is TRBV10-3, the J call TRBJ1-1, with a tentative D call TRBD1 (6 bases). Trimming stripped 8 bases from V and 1 base from J, with 11 bases between. CDR1 is ENHRY, CDR2 SYGVKD, per germline. The CDR3 is made up of 13 amino acids.

The rearrangement uses TRBV18 and TRBJ1-5, with D hard to call. V was clipped by 3 bases and J by 5 bases, with 11 bases between them. The CDR3 sequence is 14 residues long. The germline V gene has CDR1 KGHSH and CDR2 LQKENI. CDR3 nucleotide sequence: TGTGCCAGCTCACCCCTCGGGTTCGATCAGCCCCAGCATTTT. It yields the protein CASSPLGFDQPQHF.

This clone showed up just a few times. The gene calls are TRBV5-1 and TRBJ1-2, with 8 bases that match TRBD1. CDR3 size: 18 residues. Looked up from germline, CDR1 is SGHRS and CDR2 is YFSETQ. V dropped 5 bases and J dropped 4; count of bases not matched to a gene: 19. CDR3 region: CASSSGGQGLFTAYGYTF. As DNA, the CDR3 is TGCGCCAGCAGTTCCGGCGGACAGGGACTGTTTACGGCCTATGGCTACACCTTC.

This clone was observed a few times. The chain joins TRBV7-9 to TRBJ2-1; weak D call: TRBD2 (6 bases). This CDR3 contains 13 residues. V lost 3 bases and J 9 bases, leaving 12 bases between the germline ends. The germline gives CDR1 SEHNR, CDR2 FQNEAQ (reference sequence). The DNA for the CDR3 is TGTGCCAGCAGCTTGGGATCGGGAGCTGAGCAGTTCTTC. Its translation: CASSLGSGAEQFF.

The gene calls are TRBV5-1 and TRBJ1-2; D remains ambiguous. Germline loops: CDR1 SGHRS, CDR2 YFSETQ. This CDR3 is 13 amino acids long. Trimming took 0 bases from V and 5 from J, leaving 8 bases between them. Here the CDR3 DNA reads TGCGCCAGCAGCTTGGACAGCTCGTATGGCTACACCTTC. Encoded protein: CASSLDSSYGYTF.